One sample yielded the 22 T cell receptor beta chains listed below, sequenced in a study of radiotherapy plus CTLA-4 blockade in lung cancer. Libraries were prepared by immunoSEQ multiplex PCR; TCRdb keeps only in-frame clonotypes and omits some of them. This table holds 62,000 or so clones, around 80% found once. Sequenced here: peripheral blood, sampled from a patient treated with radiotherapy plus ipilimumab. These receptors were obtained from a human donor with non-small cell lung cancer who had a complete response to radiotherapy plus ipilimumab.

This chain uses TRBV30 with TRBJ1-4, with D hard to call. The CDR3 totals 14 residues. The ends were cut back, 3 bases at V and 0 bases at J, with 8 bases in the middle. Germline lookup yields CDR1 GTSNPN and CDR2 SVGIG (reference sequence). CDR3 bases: TGTGCCTGGAGCCGAAGCTCAACTAATGAAAAACTGTTTTTT. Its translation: CAWSRSSTNEKLFF.

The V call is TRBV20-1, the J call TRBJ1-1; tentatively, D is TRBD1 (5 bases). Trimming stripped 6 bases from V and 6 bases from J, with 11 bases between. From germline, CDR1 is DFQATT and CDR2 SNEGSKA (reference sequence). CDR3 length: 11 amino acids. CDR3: CSALQASEAFF. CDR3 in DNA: TGCAGTGCGTTACAGGCCTCTGAAGCTTTCTTT.

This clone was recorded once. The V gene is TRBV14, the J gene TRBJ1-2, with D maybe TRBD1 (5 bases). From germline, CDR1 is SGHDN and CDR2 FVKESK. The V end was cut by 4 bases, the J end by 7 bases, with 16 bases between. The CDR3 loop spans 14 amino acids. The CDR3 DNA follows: TGTGCCAGCAGCCCCCAAGAGGGCAGGGTTGGCTACACCTTC. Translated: CASSPQEGRVGYTF. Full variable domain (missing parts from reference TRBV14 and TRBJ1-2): EAGVTQFPSHSVIEKGQTVTLRCDPISGHDNLYWYRRVMGKEIKFLLHFVKESKQDESGMPNNRFLAERTGGTYSTLKVQPAELEDSGVYFCASSPQEGRVGYTFGSGTRLTVV.

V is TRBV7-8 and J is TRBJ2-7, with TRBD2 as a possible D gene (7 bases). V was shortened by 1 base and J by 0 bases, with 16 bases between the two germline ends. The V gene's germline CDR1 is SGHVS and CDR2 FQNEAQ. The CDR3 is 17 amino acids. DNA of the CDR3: TGTGCCAGCAGCTTAGTGTCCGGGGGGCCCAGCTCCTACGAGCAGTACTTC. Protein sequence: CASSLVSGGPSSYEQYF.

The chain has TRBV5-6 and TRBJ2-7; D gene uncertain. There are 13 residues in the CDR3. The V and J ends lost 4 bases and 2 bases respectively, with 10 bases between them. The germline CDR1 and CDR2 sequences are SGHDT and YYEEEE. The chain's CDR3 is CASSIPRTYEQYF. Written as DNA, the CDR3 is TGTGCCAGCAGCATTCCTCGGACCTACGAGCAGTACTTC.

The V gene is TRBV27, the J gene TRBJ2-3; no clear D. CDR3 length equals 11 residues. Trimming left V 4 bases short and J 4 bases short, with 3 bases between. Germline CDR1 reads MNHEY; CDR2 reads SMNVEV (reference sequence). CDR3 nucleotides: TGTGCCAGCAGTTCTGCAGATACGCAGTATTTT. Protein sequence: CASSSADTQYF.

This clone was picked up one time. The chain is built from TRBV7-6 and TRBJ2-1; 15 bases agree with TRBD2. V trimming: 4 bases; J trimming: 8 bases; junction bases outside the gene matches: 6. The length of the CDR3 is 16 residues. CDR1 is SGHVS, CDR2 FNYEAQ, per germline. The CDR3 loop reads CASSSGLAGGVYEQFF. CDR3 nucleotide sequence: TGTGCCAGCAGCTCGGGACTAGCGGGAGGTGTCTATGAGCAGTTCTTC. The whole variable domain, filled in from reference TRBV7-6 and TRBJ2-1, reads GAGVSQSPRYKVTKRGQDVALRCDPISGHVSLYWYRQALGQGPEFLTYFNYEAQQDKSGLPNDRFSAERPEGSISTLTIQRTEQRDSAMYRCASSSGLAGGVYEQFFGPGTRLTVL.

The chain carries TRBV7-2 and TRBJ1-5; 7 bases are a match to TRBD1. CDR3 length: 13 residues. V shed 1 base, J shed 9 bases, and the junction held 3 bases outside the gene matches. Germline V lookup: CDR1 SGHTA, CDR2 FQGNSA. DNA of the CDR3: TGTGCCAGCAGCTTAGAAGGGGGCGCGCCCCAGCATTTT. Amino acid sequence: CASSLEGGAPQHF.

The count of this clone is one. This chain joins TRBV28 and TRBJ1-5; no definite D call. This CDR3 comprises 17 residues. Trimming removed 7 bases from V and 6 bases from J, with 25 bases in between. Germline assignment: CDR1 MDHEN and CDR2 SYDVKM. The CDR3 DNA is TGTGCCAGCACTCCTCGACCCCAGGCCGTTGGAAGTCAGCCCCAGCATTTT. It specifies CASTPRPQAVGSQPQHF.

The CDR3 coding sequence is TGCAGCAGTGACAGGGGACCGGGCGGCTACACCTTC. Translated: CSSDRGPGGYTF. V is TRBV29-1 and J is TRBJ1-2; TRBD1 matches 8 bases. The CDR3 sequence is 12 residues long. The germline V gene has CDR1 SQVTM and CDR2 ANQGSEA. Trimming cost V 8 bases and J 8 bases; bases outside gene matches: 10.

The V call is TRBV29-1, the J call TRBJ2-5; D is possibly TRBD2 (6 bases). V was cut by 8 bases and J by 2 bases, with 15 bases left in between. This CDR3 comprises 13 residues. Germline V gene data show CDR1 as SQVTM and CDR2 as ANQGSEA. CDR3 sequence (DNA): TGCAGCATGGGGGAGGACATTCAAGAGACCCAGTACTTC. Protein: CSMGEDIQETQYF.

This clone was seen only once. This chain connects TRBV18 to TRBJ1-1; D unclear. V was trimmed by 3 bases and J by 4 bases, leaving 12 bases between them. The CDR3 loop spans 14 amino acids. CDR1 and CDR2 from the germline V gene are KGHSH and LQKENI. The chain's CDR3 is CASSPTPRATEAFF. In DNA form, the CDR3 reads TGTGCCAGCTCACCGACACCCCGGGCCACTGAAGCTTTCTTT. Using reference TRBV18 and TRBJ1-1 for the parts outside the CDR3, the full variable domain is NAGVMQNPRHLVRRRGQEARLRCSPMKGHSHVYWYRQLPEEGLKFMVYLQKENIIDESGMPKERFSAEFPKEGPSILRIQQVVRGDSAAYFCASSPTPRATEAFFGQGTRLTVV.

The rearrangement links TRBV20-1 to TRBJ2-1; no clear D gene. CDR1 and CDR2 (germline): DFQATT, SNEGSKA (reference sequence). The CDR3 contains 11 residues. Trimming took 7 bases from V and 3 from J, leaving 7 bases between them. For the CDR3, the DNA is TGCAGTGGGAAGAACTACAATGAGCAGTTCTTC. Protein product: CSGKNYNEQFF.

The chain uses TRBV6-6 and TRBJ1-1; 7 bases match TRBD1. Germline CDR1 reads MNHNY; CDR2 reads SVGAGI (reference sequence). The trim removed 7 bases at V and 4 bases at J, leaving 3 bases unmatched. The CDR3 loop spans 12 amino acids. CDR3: CASINRGTEAFF. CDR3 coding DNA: TGTGCCAGCATTAACAGGGGCACTGAAGCTTTCTTT.

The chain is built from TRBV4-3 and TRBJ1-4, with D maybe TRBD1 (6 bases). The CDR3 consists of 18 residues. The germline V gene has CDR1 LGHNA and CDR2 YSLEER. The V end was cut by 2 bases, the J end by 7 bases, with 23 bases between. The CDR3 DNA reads TGCGCCAGCAGCCAACAACCGGGACTCGGGGGCATAAGTGAAAAACTGTTTTTT. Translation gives CASSQQPGLGGISEKLFF.

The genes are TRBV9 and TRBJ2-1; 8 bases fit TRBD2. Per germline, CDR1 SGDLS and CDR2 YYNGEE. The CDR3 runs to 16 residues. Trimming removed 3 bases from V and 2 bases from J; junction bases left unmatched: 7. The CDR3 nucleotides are TGTGCCAGCAGCGGTAGCGGGGCGGACACCTACAATGAGCAGTTCTTC. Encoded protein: CASSGSGADTYNEQFF.

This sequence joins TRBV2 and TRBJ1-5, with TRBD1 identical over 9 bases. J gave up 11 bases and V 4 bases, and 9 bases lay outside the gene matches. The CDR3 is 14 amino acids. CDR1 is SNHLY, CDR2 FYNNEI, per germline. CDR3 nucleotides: TGTGCCAGCAGTGGACGACAGGGGGACGAGGCCCAGCATTTT. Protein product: CASSGRQGDEAQHF.

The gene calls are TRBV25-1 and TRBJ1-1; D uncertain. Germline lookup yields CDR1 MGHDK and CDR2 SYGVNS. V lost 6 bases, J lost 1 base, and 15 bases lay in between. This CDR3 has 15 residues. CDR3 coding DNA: TGTGCCAGCAGGGAGCGCGGACCGCGGAACACTGAAGCTTTCTTT. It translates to CASRERGPRNTEAFF.

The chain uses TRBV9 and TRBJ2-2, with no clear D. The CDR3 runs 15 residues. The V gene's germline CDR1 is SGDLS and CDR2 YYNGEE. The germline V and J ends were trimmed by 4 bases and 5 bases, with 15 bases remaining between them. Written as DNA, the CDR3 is TGTGCCAGCAGCCCGGTTCGGGTTCCGACCGGGGAGCTGTTTTTT. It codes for CASSPVRVPTGELFF.

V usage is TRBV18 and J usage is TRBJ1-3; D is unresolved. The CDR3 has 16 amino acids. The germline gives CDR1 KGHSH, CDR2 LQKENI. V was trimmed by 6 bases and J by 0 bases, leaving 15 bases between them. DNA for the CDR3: TGTGCCAGCTCCGAGGTGATGGGAGGCTCTGGAAACACCATATATTTT. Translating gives CASSEVMGGSGNTIYF.

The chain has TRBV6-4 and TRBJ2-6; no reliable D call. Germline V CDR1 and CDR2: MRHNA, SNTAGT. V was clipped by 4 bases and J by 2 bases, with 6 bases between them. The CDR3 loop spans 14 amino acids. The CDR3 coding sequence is TGTGCCAGCAGTGCCGGGCCTGGGGCCAACGTCCTGACTTTC. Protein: CASSAGPGANVLTF.

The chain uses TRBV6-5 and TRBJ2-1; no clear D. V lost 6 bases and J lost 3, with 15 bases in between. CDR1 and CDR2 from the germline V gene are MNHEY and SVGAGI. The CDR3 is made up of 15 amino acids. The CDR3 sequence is CASSLAGPYYNEQFF. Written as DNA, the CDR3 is TGTGCCAGCAGCCTCGCAGGACCATACTACAATGAGCAGTTCTTC.